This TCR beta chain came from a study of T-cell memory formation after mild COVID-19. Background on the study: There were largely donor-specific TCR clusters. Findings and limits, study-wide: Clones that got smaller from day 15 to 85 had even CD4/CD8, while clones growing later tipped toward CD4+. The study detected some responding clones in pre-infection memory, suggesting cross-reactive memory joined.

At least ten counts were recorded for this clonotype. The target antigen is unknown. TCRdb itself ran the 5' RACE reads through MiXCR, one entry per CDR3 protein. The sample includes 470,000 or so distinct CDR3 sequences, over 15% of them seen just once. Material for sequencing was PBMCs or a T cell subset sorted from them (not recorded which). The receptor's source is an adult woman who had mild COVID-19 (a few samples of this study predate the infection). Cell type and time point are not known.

For the CDR3, the DNA is TGTGCCAGCAGCCAAGATGTAGGGACAGGGGGGCATGAGCAGTTCTTC. Translation gives CASSQDVGTGGHEQFF. This sequence joins TRBV4-2 and TRBJ2-1; 11 bases line up with TRBD1. V was clipped by 0 bases and J by 8 bases; unmatched bases: 6. In germline, CDR1 is LGHNA, CDR2 YNFKEQ. CDR3 length equals 16 residues.